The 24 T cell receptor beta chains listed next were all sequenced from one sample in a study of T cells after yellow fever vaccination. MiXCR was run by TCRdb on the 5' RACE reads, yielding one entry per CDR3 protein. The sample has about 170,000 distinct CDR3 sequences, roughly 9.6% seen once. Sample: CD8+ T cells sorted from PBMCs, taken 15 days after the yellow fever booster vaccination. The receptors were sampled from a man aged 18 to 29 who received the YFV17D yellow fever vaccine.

CDR3 in amino acids: CASIIGGGSQETQYF. In nucleotides, the CDR3 is TGTGCCAGCATCATCGGCGGGGGGTCTCAAGAGACCCAGTACTTC. The V gene is TRBV2, the J gene TRBJ2-5; 8 nucleotides agree with TRBD2. The trim removed 7 bases at V and 2 bases at J, leaving 9 bases unmatched. Germline values: CDR1 SNHLY, CDR2 FYNNEI. The CDR3 runs 15 residues.

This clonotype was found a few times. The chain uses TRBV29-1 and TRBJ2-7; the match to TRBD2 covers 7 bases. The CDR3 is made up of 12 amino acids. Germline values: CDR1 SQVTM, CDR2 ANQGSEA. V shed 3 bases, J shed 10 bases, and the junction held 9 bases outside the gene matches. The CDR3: CSVDGGIQGQYF. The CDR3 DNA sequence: TGCAGCGTTGACGGGGGGATCCAGGGCCAGTACTTC.

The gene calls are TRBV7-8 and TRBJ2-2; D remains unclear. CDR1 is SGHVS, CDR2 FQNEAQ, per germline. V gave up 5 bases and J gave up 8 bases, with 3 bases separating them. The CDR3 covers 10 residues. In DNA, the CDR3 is TGTGCCAGCAGCCCGGGGGAGCTGTTTTTT. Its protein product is CASSPGELFF.

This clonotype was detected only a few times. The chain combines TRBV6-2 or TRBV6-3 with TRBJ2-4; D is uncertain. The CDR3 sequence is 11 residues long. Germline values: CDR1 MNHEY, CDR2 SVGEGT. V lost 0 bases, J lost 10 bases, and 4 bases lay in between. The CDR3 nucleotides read TGTGCCAGCAGTTACTCGTGGATTCAGTACTTC. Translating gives CASSYSWIQYF.

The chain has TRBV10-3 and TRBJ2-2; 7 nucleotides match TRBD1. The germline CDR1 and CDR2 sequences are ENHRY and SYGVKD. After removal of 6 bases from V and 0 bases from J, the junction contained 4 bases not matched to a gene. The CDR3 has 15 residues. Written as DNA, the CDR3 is TGTGCCATCAGAACAGGGGAGACGAACACCGGGGAGCTGTTTTTT. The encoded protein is CAIRTGETNTGELFF.

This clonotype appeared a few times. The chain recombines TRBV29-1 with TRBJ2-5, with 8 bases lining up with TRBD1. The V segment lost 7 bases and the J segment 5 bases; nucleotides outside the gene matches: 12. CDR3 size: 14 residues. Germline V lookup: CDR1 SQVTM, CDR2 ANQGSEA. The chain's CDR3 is CSGGQGPDEETQYF. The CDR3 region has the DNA TGCAGCGGCGGACAGGGCCCAGATGAGGAGACCCAGTACTTC.

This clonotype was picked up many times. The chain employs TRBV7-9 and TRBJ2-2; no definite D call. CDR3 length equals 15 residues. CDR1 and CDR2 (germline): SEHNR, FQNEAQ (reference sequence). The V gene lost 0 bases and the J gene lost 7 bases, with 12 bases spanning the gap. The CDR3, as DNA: TGTGCCAGCAGCTTAGCGCCCAGCGCGTTCGGGGAGCTGTTTTTT. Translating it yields CASSLAPSAFGELFF.

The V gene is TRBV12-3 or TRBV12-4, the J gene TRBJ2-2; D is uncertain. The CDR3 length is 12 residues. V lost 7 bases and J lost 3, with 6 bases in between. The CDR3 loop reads CASTEDTGELFF. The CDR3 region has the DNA TGTGCCAGCACCGAGGACACCGGGGAGCTGTTTTTT.

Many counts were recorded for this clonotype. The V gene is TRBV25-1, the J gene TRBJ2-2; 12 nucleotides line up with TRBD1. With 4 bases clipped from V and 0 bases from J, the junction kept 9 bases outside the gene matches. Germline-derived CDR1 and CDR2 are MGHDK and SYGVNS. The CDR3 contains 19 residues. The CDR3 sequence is CASSVLPGQGATNTGELFF. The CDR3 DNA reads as TGTGCCAGCAGTGTCCTTCCGGGACAGGGGGCGACGAACACCGGGGAGCTGTTTTTT.

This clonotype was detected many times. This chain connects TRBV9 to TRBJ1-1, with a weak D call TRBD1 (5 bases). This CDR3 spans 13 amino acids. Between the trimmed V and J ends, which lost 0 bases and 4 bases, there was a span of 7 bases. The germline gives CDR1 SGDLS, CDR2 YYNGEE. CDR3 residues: CASSVGGSTEAFF. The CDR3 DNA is TGTGCCAGCAGCGTAGGGGGGTCCACTGAAGCTTTCTTT.

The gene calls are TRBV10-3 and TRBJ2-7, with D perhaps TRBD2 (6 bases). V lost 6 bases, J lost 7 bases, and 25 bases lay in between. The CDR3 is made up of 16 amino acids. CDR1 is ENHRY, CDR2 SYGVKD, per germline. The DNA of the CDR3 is TGTGCCATCAGCGGCCCTCCCACATACCTGGCGGGAGAGCAGTACTTC. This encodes CAISGPPTYLAGEQYF.

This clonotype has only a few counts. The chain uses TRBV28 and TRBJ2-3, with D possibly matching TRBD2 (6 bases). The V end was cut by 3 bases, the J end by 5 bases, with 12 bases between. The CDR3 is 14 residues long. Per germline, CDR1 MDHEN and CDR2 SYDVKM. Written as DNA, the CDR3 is TGTGCCAGCAGTTTTCTATATAGCGGAGATACGCAGTATTTT. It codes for CASSFLYSGDTQYF. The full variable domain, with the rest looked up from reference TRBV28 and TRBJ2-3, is DVKVTQSSRYLVKRTGEKVFLECVQDMDHENMFWYRQDPGLGLRLIYFSYDVKMKEKGDIPEGYSVSREKKERFSLILESASTNQTSMYLCASSFLYSGDTQYFGPGTRLTVL.

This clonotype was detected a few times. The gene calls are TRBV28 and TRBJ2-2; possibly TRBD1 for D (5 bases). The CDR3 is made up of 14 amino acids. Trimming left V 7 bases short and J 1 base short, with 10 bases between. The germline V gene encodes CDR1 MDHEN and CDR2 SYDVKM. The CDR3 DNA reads TGTGCCAGCACCCATCAGGGGAACACCGGGGAGCTGTTTTTT. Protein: CASTHQGNTGELFF.

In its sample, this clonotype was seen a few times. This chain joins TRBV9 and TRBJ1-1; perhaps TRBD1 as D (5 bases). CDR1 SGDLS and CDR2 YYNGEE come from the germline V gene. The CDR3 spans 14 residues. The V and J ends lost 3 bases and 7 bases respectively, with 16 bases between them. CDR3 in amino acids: CASSDEKGSGEAFF. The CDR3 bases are TGTGCCAGCAGCGACGAAAAGGGGTCCGGTGAAGCTTTCTTT. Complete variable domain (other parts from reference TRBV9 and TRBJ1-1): DSGVTQTPKHLITATGQRVTLRCSPRSGDLSVYWYQQSLDQGLQFLIQYYNGEERAKGNILERFSAQQFPDLHSELNLSSLELGDSALYFCASSDEKGSGEAFFGQGTRLTVV.

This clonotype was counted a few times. CDR3 loop: CSVEGNNYGYTF. CDR3 coding DNA: TGCAGCGTTGAAGGGAATAACTATGGCTACACCTTC. The V call is TRBV29-1, the J call TRBJ1-2; no clear D gene. CDR3 length: 12 residues. CDR1 is SQVTM, CDR2 ANQGSEA, per germline. The V and J ends lost 1 base and 1 base respectively, with 4 bases between them.

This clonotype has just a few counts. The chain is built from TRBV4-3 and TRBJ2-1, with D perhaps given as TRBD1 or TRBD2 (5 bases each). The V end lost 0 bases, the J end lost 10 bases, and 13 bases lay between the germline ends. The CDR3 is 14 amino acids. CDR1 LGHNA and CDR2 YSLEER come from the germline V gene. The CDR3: CASSQDRARGEQFF. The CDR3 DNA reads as TGCGCCAGCAGCCAAGATCGGGCGAGGGGAGAGCAGTTCTTC.

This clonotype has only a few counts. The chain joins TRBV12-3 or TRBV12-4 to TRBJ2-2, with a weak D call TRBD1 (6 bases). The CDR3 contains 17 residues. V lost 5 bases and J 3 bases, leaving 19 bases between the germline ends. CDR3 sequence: CASSGAYRAKDTGELFF. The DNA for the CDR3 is TGTGCCAGCAGTGGGGCCTACAGGGCGAAGGACACCGGGGAGCTGTTTTTT.

The CDR3 here is CASSDGMDTIYF. The CDR3 coding sequence is TGTGCCAGCAGCGACGGGATGGACACCATATATTTT. J is TRBJ1-3 and V is TRBV9; D gene unclear. V shed 3 bases and J shed 8 bases, with 9 bases lying between them. The CDR3 has 12 residues. From germline, CDR1 is SGDLS and CDR2 YYNGEE. Filled out from reference TRBV9 and TRBJ1-3, the complete variable domain reads DSGVTQTPKHLITATGQRVTLRCSPRSGDLSVYWYQQSLDQGLQFLIQYYNGEERAKGNILERFSAQQFPDLHSELNLSSLELGDSALYFCASSDGMDTIYFGEGSWLTVV.

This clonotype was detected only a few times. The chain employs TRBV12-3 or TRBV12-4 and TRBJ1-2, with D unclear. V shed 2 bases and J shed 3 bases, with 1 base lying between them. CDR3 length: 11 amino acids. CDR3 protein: CASSLYYGYTF. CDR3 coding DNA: TGTGCCAGCAGTTTATACTATGGCTACACCTTC.

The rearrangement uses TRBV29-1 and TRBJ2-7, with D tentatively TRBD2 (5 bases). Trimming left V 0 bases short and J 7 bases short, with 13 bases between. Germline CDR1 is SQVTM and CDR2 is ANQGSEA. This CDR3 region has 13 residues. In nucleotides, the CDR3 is TGCAGCGTTGAAGAGAGGGCCCGGGGAGAGCAGTACTTC. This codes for CSVEERARGEQYF.

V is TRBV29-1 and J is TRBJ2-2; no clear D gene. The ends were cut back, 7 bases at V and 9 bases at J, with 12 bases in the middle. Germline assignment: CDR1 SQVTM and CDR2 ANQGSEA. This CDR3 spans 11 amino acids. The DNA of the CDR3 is TGCAGCGCGGTGAAGGGCCGGGAGCTGTTTTTT. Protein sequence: CSAVKGRELFF.

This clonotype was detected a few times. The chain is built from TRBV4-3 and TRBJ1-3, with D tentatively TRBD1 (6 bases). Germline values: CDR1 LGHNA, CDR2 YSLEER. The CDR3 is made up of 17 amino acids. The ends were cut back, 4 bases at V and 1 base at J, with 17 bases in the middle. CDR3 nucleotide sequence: TGCGCCAGCAGCCTAACTAATACAGGGCAATCTGGAAACACCATATATTTT. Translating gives CASSLTNTGQSGNTIYF.

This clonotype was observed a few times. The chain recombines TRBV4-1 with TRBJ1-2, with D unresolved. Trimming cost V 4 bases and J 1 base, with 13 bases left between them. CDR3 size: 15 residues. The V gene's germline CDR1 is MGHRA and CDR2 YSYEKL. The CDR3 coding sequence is TGCGCCAGCAGCCCACTAGGGCAGTTTAACTATGGCTACACCTTC. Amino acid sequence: CASSPLGQFNYGYTF.

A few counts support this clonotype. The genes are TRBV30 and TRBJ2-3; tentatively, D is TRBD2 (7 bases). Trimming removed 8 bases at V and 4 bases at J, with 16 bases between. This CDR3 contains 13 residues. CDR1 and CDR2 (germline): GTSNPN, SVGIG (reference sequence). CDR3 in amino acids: CAQGGGAADTQYF. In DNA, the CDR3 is TGTGCCCAAGGAGGGGGGGCGGCAGATACGCAGTATTTT. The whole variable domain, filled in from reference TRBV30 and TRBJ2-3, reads SQTIHQWPATLVQPVGSPLSLECTVEGTSNPNLYWYRQAAGRGLQLLFYSVGIGQISSEVPQNLSASRPQDRQFILSSKKLLLSDSGFYLCAQGGGAADTQYFGPGTRLTVL.